Following are 18 T cell receptor beta chains from one sample sequenced in a study of OX40 agonist ivuxolimab in advanced cancers. Library creation used the immunoSEQ multiplex PCR assay. Here the immuneACCESS table is served through TCRdb, limited to in-frame sequences with V and J called. Missing clones are a known gap in these copies; in checked studies unresolved V genes cover under half, and the rest lacks a known reason. For this sample the table gives tens of thousands of clones, of which approximately 91% were detected only once. The top ten constitute roughly 3.5% of the sample. The specimen was CD4+ or CD8+ T cells sorted from blood, collected in a trial of the OX40 agonist ivuxolimab. All receptors come from an adult with an advanced solid tumor such as melanoma, head and neck, liver or kidney cancer.

The V gene is TRBV7-3, the J gene TRBJ1-1; possibly TRBD1 for D (5 bases). The CDR3 is 13 residues long. V lost 6 bases, J lost 5 bases, and 13 bases lay in between. CDR1 and CDR2 (germline): SGHTA, FQGTGA. The CDR3 nucleotides read TGTGCCAGCAGTGATGGGGGGGATACTGAAGCTTTCTTT. It encodes CASSDGGDTEAFF.

V usage is TRBV19 and J usage is TRBJ2-4, with 8 bases fitting TRBD2. Per the germline V gene, CDR1 is LNHDA and CDR2 is SQIVND (reference sequence). Losses at the gene ends were 6 bases for V and 1 base for J; bases not matched to a gene: 5. The CDR3 spans 15 residues. CDR3 sequence: CASRGASGAKNIQYF. CDR3 sequence (DNA): TGTGCCAGTAGAGGTGCTAGCGGGGCCAAAAACATTCAGTACTTC.

This chain uses TRBV15 with TRBJ2-3; D is undetermined. V lost 0 bases to trimming and J lost 7 bases, with 11 bases between them. The CDR3 is 14 residues long. CDR1 and CDR2 (germline): LNHNV, YYDKDF (reference sequence). The CDR3 sequence: CATSRDLLGNTQYF. CDR3 DNA sequence: TGTGCCACCAGCAGAGATCTTTTAGGGAATACGCAGTATTTT. The entire variable domain, with the rest obtained from reference TRBV15 and TRBJ2-3, is as follows: DAMVIQNPRYQVTQFGKPVTLSCSQTLNHNVMYWYQQKSSQAPKLLFHYYDKDFNNEADTPDNFQSRRPNTSFCFLDIRSPGLGDTAMYLCATSRDLLGNTQYFGPGTRLTVL.

CDR3 sequence reads: CASSPPKVTATYEQYF. The CDR3 nucleotides read TGTGCCAGCAGCCCCCCTAAAGTGACAGCTACATACGAGCAGTACTTC. The J gene is TRBJ2-7, the V gene TRBV7-9; D perhaps matches TRBD1 (5 bases). There are 16 residues in the CDR3. Trimming took off 5 bases at V and 4 bases at J, with 21 bases between the two ends. Germline values: CDR1 SEHNR, CDR2 FQNEAQ (reference sequence).

The chain couples TRBV6-1 to TRBJ2-3, with TRBD1 as a possible D gene (6 bases). This CDR3 region has 19 residues. Trimming pared 4 bases from V and 0 bases from J, leaving 23 bases between. Germline CDR1 is MNHNS and CDR2 is SASEGT. The CDR3 is CASSAQWPGEPISTDTQYF. In nucleotides, the CDR3 is TGTGCCAGCAGTGCTCAATGGCCAGGGGAACCAATTAGCACAGATACGCAGTATTTT.

This chain joins TRBV19 and TRBJ2-3; D is ambiguous. V was cut by 4 bases and J by 5 bases, with 10 bases left in between. The CDR3 totals 13 residues. The germline gives CDR1 LNHDA, CDR2 SQIVND (reference sequence). The CDR3 nucleotides are TGTGCCAGTAGTACCGGGTCGCGAGATACGCAGTATTTT. It specifies CASSTGSRDTQYF.

The V and J genes are TRBV6-5 and TRBJ2-5; unclear D gene. Per germline, CDR1 MNHEY and CDR2 SVGAGI. V was pared by 9 bases and J by 5 bases, with 22 bases between. The CDR3 is made up of 15 amino acids. The CDR3 DNA reads as TGTGCCAGACCAAGCCGGGTCTCCGCTCGGGAGACCCAGTACTTC. The encoded protein is CARPSRVSARETQYF.

This chain joins TRBV5-5 and TRBJ1-1; unclear D gene. The V end was cut by 0 bases, the J end by 2 bases, with 8 bases between. Germline-derived CDR1 and CDR2 are SGHKS and YYEKEE (reference sequence). This CDR3 comprises 14 residues. The CDR3 nucleotides read TGTGCCAGCAGCTTGGGGACGGTTAACACTGAAGCTTTCTTT. This sequence encodes CASSLGTVNTEAFF.

The chain couples TRBV6-6 to TRBJ2-2, with TRBD1 identical over 9 bases. The CDR3 spans 14 residues. From germline, CDR1 is MNHNY and CDR2 SVGAGI (reference sequence). The trim removed 5 bases at V and 4 bases at J, leaving 2 bases unmatched. The CDR3 protein is CASSATGGTGELFF. CDR3 DNA: TGTGCCAGCAGTGCGACAGGGGGCACCGGGGAGCTGTTTTTT.

This clone was found once. J is TRBJ2-7 and V is TRBV6-1; tentatively, D is TRBD2 (5 bases). The CDR3 has 14 residues. Trimming shortened V by 10 bases and J by 2 bases, and 18 bases separated the two germline ends. CDR1 MNHNS and CDR2 SASEGT come from the germline V gene. CDR3 DNA sequence: TGTGCCACCCCTGGAGGAATTAACACCTACGAGCAGTACTTC. This translates into CATPGGINTYEQYF.

This clone came up once. A read error may produce the germline difference seen at one junction end. The chain carries TRBV7-7 and TRBJ2-1; perhaps TRBD2 as D (6 bases). The CDR3 consists of 14 residues. Germline V lookup: CDR1 SSHAT, CDR2 FNYEAQ (reference sequence). The CDR3 DNA follows: TGTGCTAGCAGCGTCGCGGGACTTGACAATGAGCAGTTCTTC. This translates into CASSVAGLDNEQFF.

The chain is built from TRBV28 and TRBJ1-5; D uncertain. Trimming left V 5 bases short and J 3 bases short, with 17 bases between. Germline values: CDR1 MDHEN, CDR2 SYDVKM. This CDR3 comprises 16 residues. In nucleotides, the CDR3 is TGTGCCAGCAGTCCTGACTTCCGACATATCAATCAGCCCCAGCATTTT. It encodes CASSPDFRHINQPQHF.

The J gene is TRBJ2-1, the V gene TRBV13; a weak D match, TRBD2 (6 bases). V was trimmed by 2 bases and J by 0 bases, leaving 14 bases between them. Germline CDR1 is PRHDT and CDR2 is FYEKMQ (reference sequence). The CDR3 consists of 17 residues. In DNA, the CDR3 is TGTGCCAGCAGCTTAAGGGTAGCGACTAGCTCCTACAATGAGCAGTTCTTC. It translates to CASSLRVATSSYNEQFF.

The V gene is TRBV27, the J gene TRBJ1-5; D is unclear. CDR1 MNHEY and CDR2 SMNVEV come from the germline V gene (reference sequence). V gave up 3 bases and J gave up 4 bases, with 16 bases separating them. The CDR3 extends over 16 amino acids. The CDR3 coding sequence is TGTGCCAGCAGTTTGATTTCTGTGGTGGGGAATCAGCCCCAGCATTTT. It specifies CASSLISVVGNQPQHF.

The chain is built from TRBV7-6 and TRBJ2-3; the D gene is possibly TRBD2 (7 bases). The length of the CDR3 is 17 residues. V dropped 0 bases and J dropped 0 bases, with 13 bases sitting between them. Germline CDR1 is SGHVS and CDR2 is FNYEAQ. For the CDR3, the DNA is TGTGCCAGCAGCTTAGCTGGCCGGGGGGCGAGCACAGATACGCAGTATTTT. Protein product: CASSLAGRGASTDTQYF.

The chain links TRBV7-6 to TRBJ2-5; D call uncertain. V lost 3 bases and J lost 4, with 6 bases in between. The CDR3 consists of 12 residues. CDR1 SGHVS and CDR2 FNYEAQ come from the germline V gene. The CDR3 loop is CASSFVLETQYF. Here the CDR3 DNA reads TGTGCCAGCAGCTTCGTGCTAGAGACCCAGTACTTC.

V usage is TRBV4-1 and J usage is TRBJ1-2; TRBD1 matches 10 bases. CDR3 length: 15 amino acids. Losses at the gene ends were 0 bases for V and 5 bases for J; bases not matched to a gene: 3. Germline CDR1 and CDR2: MGHRA and YSYEKL. The CDR3 DNA follows: TGCGCCAGCAGCCAAGATGAGGGACAGGGGTATGGCTACACCTTC. Protein sequence: CASSQDEGQGYGYTF.

V gene TRBV10-3 combines with J gene TRBJ2-5; D not certain. Germline values: CDR1 ENHRY, CDR2 SYGVKD. This CDR3 comprises 13 residues. Trimming took 2 bases from V and 5 from J, leaving 9 bases between them. CDR3 amino acids: CAISEGWKETQYF. The CDR3 DNA is TGTGCCATCAGTGAGGGATGGAAGGAGACCCAGTACTTC.